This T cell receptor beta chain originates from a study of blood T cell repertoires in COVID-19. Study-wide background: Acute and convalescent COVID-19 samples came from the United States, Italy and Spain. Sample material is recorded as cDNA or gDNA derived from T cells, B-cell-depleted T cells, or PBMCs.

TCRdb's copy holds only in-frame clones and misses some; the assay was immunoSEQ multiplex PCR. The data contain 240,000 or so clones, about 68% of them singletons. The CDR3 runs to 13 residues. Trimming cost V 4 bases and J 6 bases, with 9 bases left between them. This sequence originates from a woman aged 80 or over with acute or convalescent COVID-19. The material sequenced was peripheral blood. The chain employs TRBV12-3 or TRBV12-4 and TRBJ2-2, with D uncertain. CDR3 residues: CASSSTSAGELFF. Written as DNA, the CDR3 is TGTGCCAGCAGTTCCACCAGTGCCGGGGAGCTGTTTTTT.